These 13 T cell receptor beta chains were all obtained from the same sample, sequenced in a study of blood T cell repertoires in COVID-19. TCRdb keeps only in-frame clones here, not all; method: immunoSEQ multiplex PCR. The sample has more than 300,000 clones, about nine tenths seen once; the top ten hold about 7%. Sample: peripheral blood. These receptors were collected from a woman aged 70 to 79 with COVID-19, enrolled during active disease.

This chain links TRBV7-3 with TRBJ2-3, with 8 bases lining up with TRBD2. The V gene end was trimmed by 1 base and the J gene end by 1 base; junction bases not matched to a gene: 1. This CDR3 has 15 residues. CDR1 and CDR2 from the germline V gene are SGHTA and FQGTGA. CDR3 DNA: TGTGCCAGCAGCTTAAAAGCGGGGGGCACAGATACGCAGTATTTT. Its translation is CASSLKAGGTDTQYF.

The CDR3 loop is CASGLPGVYTGELFF. In DNA form, the CDR3 reads TGTGCTAGTGGTTTGCCAGGGGTTTACACCGGGGAGCTGTTTTTT. The rearrangement joins TRBV12-5 to TRBJ2-2; D may be TRBD1 (6 bases). The V and J ends lost 2 bases and 3 bases respectively, with 10 bases between them. CDR1 is LGHNT and CDR2 is FRNRAP in the germline V gene. The CDR3 is 15 amino acids.

The V and J genes are TRBV14 and TRBJ1-3, with TRBD1 matching 8 bases. CDR3 size: 15 residues. J was trimmed by 4 bases and V by 4 bases; bases with no gene match: 6. The germline gives CDR1 SGHDN, CDR2 FVKESK. The CDR3 is CASSLRQGMGNTIYF. The DNA of the CDR3 is TGTGCCAGCAGCCTCCGACAGGGGATGGGAAACACCATATATTTT.

The chain joins TRBV11-2 to TRBJ1-1, with 7 positions matching TRBD1. The CDR3 contains 14 residues. CDR1 and CDR2 from the germline V gene are SGHAT and FQNNGV. The V gene end was trimmed by 3 bases and the J gene end by 0 bases; junction bases not matched to a gene: 1. The CDR3 loop reads CASSLGQLNTEAFF. The CDR3 nucleotides read TGTGCCAGCAGCTTGGGACAGTTGAACACTGAAGCTTTCTTT. Full variable domain (missing parts from reference TRBV11-2 and TRBJ1-1): EAGVAQSPRYKIIEKRQSVAFWCNPISGHATLYWYQQILGQGPKLLIQFQNNGVVDDSQLPKDRFSAERLKGVDSTLKIQPAKLEDSAVYLCASSLGQLNTEAFFGQGTRLTVV.

The chain carries TRBV9 and TRBJ1-1; D remains unclear. Trimming removed 2 bases at V and 2 bases at J, with 10 bases between. The CDR3 length is 14 residues. Germline V gene sequence: CDR1 SGDLS, CDR2 YYNGEE. DNA for the CDR3: TGTGCCAGCAGCGTCCAGGCGCATAACACTGAAGCTTTCTTT. Protein product: CASSVQAHNTEAFF.

This rearrangement joins TRBV4-2 to TRBJ2-2, with D possibly matching TRBD1 (6 bases). The germline V gene has CDR1 LGHNA and CDR2 YNFKEQ. This CDR3 spans 12 amino acids. V lost 7 bases, J lost 6 bases, and 9 bases lay in between. The DNA for the CDR3 is TGTGCCAGCAAGGGGGATCCCGGGGAGCTGTTTTTT. It specifies CASKGDPGELFF.

V is TRBV3-1 (or the pseudogene TRBV3-2) and J is TRBJ1-2; D might be TRBD1 (6 bases). The germline V gene encodes CDR1 LGHDT and CDR2 YNNKEL (reference sequence). CDR3 length equals 12 residues. V was cut by 1 base and J by 8 bases, with 8 bases left in between. In nucleotides, the CDR3 is TGTGCCAGCAGCCAAGGGGGGCGGGGCTACACCTTC. It is translated as CASSQGGRGYTF.

The V call is TRBV10-2, the J call TRBJ1-2; D gene ambiguous. Germline values: CDR1 WSHSY, CDR2 SAAADI. The germline V and J ends were trimmed by 4 bases and 2 bases, with 14 bases remaining between them. The CDR3 covers 15 residues. CDR3 in amino acids: CASSGVGLENYGYTF. CDR3 DNA sequence: TGCGCCAGCAGTGGGGTAGGACTGGAGAACTATGGCTACACCTTC.

The chain links TRBV6-1 to TRBJ2-6; D possibly corresponds to TRBD2 (6 bases). This CDR3 has 15 amino acids. Trimming took 7 bases from V and 1 from J, leaving 11 bases between them. Germline loops: CDR1 MNHNS, CDR2 SASEGT. The CDR3 coding sequence is TGTGCCAGCACCCTGGGGGGTTCTGGGGCCAACGTCCTGACTTTC. Protein product: CASTLGGSGANVLTF.

The V and J genes are TRBV4-1 and TRBJ1-6, with TRBD1 as a possible D gene (6 bases). Germline CDR1 and CDR2: MGHRA and YSYEKL. V dropped 5 bases and J dropped 1 base, with 15 bases sitting between them. The CDR3 loop spans 17 amino acids. The CDR3 coding sequence is TGCGCCAGCAGCTCAGGAGGGGGGGCATCCTATAATTCACCCCTCCACTTT. As protein: CASSSGGGASYNSPLHF.

This chain joins TRBV6-6 and TRBJ1-2; 7 bases fit TRBD1. Germline V gene lookup returns CDR1 MNHNY and CDR2 SVGAGI (reference sequence). The CDR3 is 15 residues long. The trim removed 4 bases at V and 2 bases at J, leaving 7 bases unmatched. Written as DNA, the CDR3 is TGTGCCAGCAGTTCAGTAACACAGGGGAACTATGGCTACACCTTC. Protein product: CASSSVTQGNYGYTF.

The chain links TRBV18 to TRBJ2-1; TRBD2 matches 10 bases. The CDR3 runs 16 residues. Germline lookup yields CDR1 KGHSH and CDR2 LQKENI. V was pared by 3 bases and J by 10 bases, with 12 bases of the junction left unmatched. CDR3 region: CASSPESGGDVGEQFF. DNA for the CDR3: TGTGCCAGCTCACCCGAAAGCGGGGGGGACGTAGGGGAGCAGTTCTTC. Full variable domain (remainder filled in from reference TRBV18 and TRBJ2-1): NAGVMQNPRHLVRRRGQEARLRCSPMKGHSHVYWYRQLPEEGLKFMVYLQKENIIDESGMPKERFSAEFPKEGPSILRIQQVVRGDSAAYFCASSPESGGDVGEQFFGPGTRLTVL.

The genes are TRBV7-2 and TRBJ2-7, with a tentative D call TRBD1 (6 bases). V lost 3 bases to trimming and J lost 6 bases, with 15 bases between them. This CDR3 has 14 amino acids. Looked up from germline, CDR1 is SGHTA and CDR2 is FQGNSA. CDR3 amino acids: CASSFGQPFIEQYF. DNA for the CDR3: TGTGCCAGCAGCTTCGGACAGCCCTTTATCGAGCAGTACTTC.